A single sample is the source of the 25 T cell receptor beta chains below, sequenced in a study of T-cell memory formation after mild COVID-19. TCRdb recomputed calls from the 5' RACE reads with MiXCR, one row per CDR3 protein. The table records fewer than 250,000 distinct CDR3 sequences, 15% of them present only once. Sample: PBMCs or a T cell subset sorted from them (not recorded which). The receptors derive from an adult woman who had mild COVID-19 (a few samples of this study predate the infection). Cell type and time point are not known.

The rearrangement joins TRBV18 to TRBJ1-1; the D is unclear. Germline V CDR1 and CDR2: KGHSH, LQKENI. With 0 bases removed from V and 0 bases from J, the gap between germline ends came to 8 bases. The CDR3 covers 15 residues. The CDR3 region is CASSPPGNMNTEAFF. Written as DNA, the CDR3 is TGTGCCAGCTCACCACCGGGGAATATGAACACTGAAGCTTTCTTT.

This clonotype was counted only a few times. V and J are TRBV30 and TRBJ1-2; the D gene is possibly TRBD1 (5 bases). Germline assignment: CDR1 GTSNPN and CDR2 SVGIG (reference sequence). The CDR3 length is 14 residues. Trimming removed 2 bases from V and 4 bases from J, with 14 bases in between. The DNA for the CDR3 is TGTGCCTGGAGTCGACTAGTGGGGCGCTATGGCTACACCTTC. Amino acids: CAWSRLVGRYGYTF.

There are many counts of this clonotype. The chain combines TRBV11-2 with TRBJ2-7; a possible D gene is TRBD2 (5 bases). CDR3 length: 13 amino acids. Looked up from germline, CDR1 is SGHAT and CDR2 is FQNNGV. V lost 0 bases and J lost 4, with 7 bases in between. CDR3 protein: CASSLDRGYEQYF. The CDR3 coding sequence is TGTGCCAGCAGCTTAGATCGAGGGTACGAGCAGTACTTC.

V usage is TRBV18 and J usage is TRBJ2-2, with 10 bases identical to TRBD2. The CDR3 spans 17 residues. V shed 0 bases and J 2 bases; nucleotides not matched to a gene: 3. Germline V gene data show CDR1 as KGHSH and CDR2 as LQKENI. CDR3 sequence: CASSPPLAGDNTGELFF. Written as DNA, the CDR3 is TGTGCCAGCTCACCACCCCTAGCGGGGGATAACACCGGGGAGCTGTTTTTT. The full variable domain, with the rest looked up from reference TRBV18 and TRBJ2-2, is NAGVMQNPRHLVRRRGQEARLRCSPMKGHSHVYWYRQLPEEGLKFMVYLQKENIIDESGMPKERFSAEFPKEGPSILRIQQVVRGDSAAYFCASSPPLAGDNTGELFFGEGSRLTVL.

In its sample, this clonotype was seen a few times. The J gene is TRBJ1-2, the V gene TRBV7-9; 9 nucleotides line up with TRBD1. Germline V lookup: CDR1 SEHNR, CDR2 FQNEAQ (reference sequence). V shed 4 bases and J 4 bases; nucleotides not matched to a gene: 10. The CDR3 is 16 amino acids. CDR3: CASSSYRDRVSYGYTF. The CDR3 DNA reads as TGTGCCAGCAGCTCATACCGGGACAGGGTTTCCTATGGCTACACCTTC.

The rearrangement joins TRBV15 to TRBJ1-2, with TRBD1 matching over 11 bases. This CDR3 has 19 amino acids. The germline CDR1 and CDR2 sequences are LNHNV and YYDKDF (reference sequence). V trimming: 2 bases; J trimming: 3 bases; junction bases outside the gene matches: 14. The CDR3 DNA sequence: TGTGCCACCAGCAGACCGTGGAAAAGGACAGGGGGCGCGGACTATGGCTACACCTTC. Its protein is CATSRPWKRTGGADYGYTF.

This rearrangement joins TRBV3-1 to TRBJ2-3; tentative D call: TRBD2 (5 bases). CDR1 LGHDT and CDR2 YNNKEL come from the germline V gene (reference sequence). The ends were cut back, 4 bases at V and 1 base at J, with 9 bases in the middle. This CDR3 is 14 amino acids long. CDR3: CASSPGSGTDTQYF. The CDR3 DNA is TGTGCCAGCAGCCCGGGGAGCGGCACAGATACGCAGTATTTT.

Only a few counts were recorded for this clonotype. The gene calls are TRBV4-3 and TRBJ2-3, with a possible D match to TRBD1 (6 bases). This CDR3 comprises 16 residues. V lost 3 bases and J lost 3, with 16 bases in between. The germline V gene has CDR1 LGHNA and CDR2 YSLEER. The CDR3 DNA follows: TGCGCCAGCAGCCACCTGCAGGGGCGATCGACAGATACGCAGTATTTT. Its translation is CASSHLQGRSTDTQYF.

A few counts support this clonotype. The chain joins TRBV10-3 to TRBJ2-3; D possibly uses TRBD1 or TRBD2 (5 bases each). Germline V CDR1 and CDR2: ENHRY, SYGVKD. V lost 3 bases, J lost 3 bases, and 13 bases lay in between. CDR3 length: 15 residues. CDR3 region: CAISDPGTRTDTQYF. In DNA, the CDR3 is TGTGCCATCAGTGACCCCGGGACCCGAACAGATACGCAGTATTTT.

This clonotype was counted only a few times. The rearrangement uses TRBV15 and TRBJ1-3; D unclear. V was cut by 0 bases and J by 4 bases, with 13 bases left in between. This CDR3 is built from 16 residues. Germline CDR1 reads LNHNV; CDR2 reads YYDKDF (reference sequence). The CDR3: CATSRDLAALGNTIYF. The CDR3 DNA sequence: TGTGCCACCAGCAGAGACCTCGCAGCCCTCGGAAACACCATATATTTT. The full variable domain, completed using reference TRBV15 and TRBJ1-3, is DAMVIQNPRYQVTQFGKPVTLSCSQTLNHNVMYWYQQKSSQAPKLLFHYYDKDFNNEADTPDNFQSRRPNTSFCFLDIRSPGLGDTAMYLCATSRDLAALGNTIYFGEGSWLTVV.

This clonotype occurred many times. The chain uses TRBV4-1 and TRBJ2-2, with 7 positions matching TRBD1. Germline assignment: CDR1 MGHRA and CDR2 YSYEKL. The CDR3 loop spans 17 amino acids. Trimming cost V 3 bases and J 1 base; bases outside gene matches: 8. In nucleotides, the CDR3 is TGCGCCAGCAGCCACGCCTGGGGACAGCAGAACACCGGGGAGCTGTTTTTT. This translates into CASSHAWGQQNTGELFF.

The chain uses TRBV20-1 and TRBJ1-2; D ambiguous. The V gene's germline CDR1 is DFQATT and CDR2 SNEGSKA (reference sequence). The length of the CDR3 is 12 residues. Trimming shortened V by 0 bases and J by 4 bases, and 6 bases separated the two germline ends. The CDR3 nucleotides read TGCAGTGCTAGAGATCAAAGCTATGGCTACACCTTC. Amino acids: CSARDQSYGYTF.

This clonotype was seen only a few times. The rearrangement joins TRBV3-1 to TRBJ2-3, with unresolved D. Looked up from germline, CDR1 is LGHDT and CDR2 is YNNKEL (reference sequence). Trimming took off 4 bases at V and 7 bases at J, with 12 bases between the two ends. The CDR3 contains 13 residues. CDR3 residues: CASSRSQGNTQYF. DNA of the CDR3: TGTGCCAGCAGCCGGAGCCAAGGGAATACGCAGTATTTT.

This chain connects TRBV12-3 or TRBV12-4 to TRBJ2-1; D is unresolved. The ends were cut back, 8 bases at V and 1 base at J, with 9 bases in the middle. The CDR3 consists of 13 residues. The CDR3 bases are TGTGCCAGCGGTAGCAGTTCCTACAATGAGCAGTTCTTC. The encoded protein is CASGSSSYNEQFF.

CDR3 protein: CASSPRSGGWGYGYTF. For the CDR3, the DNA is TGTGCCAGCAGCCCACGATCGGGAGGGTGGGGCTATGGCTACACCTTC. This chain joins TRBV11-2 and TRBJ1-2; D gene uncertain. The germline V gene encodes CDR1 SGHAT and CDR2 FQNNGV. The CDR3 has 16 residues. V lost 5 bases to trimming and J lost 4 bases, with 20 bases between them.

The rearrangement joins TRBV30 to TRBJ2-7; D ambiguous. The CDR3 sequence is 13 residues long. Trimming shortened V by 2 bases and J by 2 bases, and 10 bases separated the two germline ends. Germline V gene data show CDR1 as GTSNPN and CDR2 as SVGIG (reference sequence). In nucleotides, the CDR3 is TGTGCCTGGAGTTGGATAAAGCCCTACGAGCAGTACTTC. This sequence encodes CAWSWIKPYEQYF.

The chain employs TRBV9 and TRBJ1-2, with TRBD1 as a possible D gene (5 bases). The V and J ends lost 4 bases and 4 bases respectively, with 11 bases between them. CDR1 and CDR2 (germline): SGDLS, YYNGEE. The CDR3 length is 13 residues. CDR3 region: CASSNPDIYGYTF. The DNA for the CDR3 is TGTGCCAGCAGCAATCCGGACATCTATGGCTACACCTTC.

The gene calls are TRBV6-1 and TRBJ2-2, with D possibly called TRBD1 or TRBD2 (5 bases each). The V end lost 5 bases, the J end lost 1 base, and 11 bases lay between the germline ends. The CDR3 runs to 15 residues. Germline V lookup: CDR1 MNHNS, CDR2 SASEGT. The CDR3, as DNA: TGTGCCAGCAGTTTCGGGACCATGAACACCGGGGAGCTGTTTTTT. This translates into CASSFGTMNTGELFF.

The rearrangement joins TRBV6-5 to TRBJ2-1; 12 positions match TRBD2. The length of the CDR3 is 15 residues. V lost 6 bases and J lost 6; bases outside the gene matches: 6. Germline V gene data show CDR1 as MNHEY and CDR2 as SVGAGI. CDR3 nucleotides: TGTGCCAGCAGACCGACTAGCGGGAGAACCAATGAGCAGTTCTTC. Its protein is CASRPTSGRTNEQFF.

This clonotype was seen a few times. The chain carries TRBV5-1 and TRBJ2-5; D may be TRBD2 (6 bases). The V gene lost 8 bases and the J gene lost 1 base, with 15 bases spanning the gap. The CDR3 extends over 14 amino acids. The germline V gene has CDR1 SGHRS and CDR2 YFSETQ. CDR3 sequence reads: CASRDLGGQETQYF. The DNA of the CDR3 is TGCGCCAGTAGGGACTTAGGAGGCCAAGAGACCCAGTACTTC.

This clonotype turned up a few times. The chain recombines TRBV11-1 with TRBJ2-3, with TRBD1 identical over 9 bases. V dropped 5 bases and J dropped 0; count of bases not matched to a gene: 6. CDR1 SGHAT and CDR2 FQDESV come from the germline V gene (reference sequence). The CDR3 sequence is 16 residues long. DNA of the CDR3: TGTGCCAGCAGCGCCTACAGGGGGCTGAGCACAGATACGCAGTATTTT. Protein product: CASSAYRGLSTDTQYF.

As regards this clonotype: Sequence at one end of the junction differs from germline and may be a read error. CDR3 loop: CASSLEVGISAF. The CDR3, as DNA: TGTGCCAGCAGCTTAGAGGTGGGGATATCCGCTTTC. The chain is built from TRBV7-2 and TRBJ2-1, with unresolved D. CDR1 and CDR2 (germline): SGHTA, FQGNSA. CDR3 length: 12 residues. Full variable domain (remainder filled in from reference TRBV7-2 and TRBJ2-1): GAGVSQSPSNKVTEKGKDVELRCDPISGHTALYWYRQSLGQGLEFLIYFQGNSAPDKSGLPSDRFSAERTGGSVSTLTIQRTQQEDSAVYLCASSLEVGISAFGPGTRLTVL.

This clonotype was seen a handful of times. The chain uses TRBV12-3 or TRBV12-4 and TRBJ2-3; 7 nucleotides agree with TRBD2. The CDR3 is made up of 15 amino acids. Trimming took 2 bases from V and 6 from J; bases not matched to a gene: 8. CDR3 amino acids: CASSLNGRNADTQYF. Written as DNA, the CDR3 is TGTGCCAGCAGTTTAAACGGGAGGAATGCGGATACGCAGTATTTT.

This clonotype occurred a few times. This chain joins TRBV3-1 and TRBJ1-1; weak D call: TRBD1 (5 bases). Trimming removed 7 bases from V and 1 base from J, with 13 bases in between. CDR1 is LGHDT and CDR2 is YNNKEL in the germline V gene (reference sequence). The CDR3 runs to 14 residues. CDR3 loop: CASTSLQGNTEAFF. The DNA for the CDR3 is TGTGCCAGCACCAGCCTCCAGGGGAACACTGAAGCTTTCTTT.

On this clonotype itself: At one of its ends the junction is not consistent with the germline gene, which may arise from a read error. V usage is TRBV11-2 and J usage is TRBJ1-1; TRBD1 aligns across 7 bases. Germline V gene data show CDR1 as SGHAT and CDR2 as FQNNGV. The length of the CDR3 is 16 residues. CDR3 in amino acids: CASSLTAGTVNTEDFF. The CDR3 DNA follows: TGTGCCAGCAGCTTAACCGCCGGGACAGTGAACACTGAAGATTTCTTT.